The rows below give T cell receptor beta chains drawn from one sample of a study of cytomegalovirus exposure and HLA in healthy donors. Repertoires were generated with immunoSEQ multiplex PCR, while TCRdb's copy carries only in-frame clones and drops some. The table includes about 190,000 clones, 85% to 90% detected once. Source material: PBMCs. The receptor set was obtained from a woman younger than 30 in good health and CMV-seronegative. Each CDR3 is given with its conserved first and last residue. A D gene is named only where the DNA matches it firmly. A clone size is listed for some rows: how often the clone was seen (once, few, many), or a class if it is expanded.

cdr3_nt	cdr3_aa	clone_size	v_call	j_call	d_call
TGTGCCAGCAGCGCCGGGACAGGGGTTTACTATGGCTACACCTTC	CASSAGTGVYYGYTF	NA	TRBV5-4	TRBJ1-2	TRBD1
TGTGCCAGCAGCGTAGCTCCAGGGGTTGGTAATCAGCCCCAGCATTTT	CASSVAPGVGNQPQHF	NA	TRBV9	TRBJ1-5	NA
TGTGCCAGCAGCTTAGTGGGCGGGAGGTGGTACAATGAGCAGTTCTTC	CASSLVGGRWYNEQFF	NA	TRBV7-9	TRBJ2-1	TRBD2
TGTGCCAGTAGTATAATGACGGGAGGGCCGAATGAGCAGTTCTTC	CASSIMTGGPNEQFF	NA	TRBV19	TRBJ2-1	TRBD2
TGTGCCAGCAGCCGAGGGACAGGGAGTCAGCCCCAGCATTTT	CASSRGTGSQPQHF	NA	TRBV13	TRBJ1-5	TRBD1
TGTGCCAGCAGTGAAAGTAGGACAGGGAACACCGGGGAGCTGTTTTTT	CASSESRTGNTGELFF	few	TRBV25-1	TRBJ2-2	TRBD1
TGCGCCAGCAGCGGCCTGGGCAGCACAGATACGCAGTATTTT	CASSGLGSTDTQYF	NA	TRBV5-1	TRBJ2-3	NA
TGTGCCAGCAGCTTTCGGGCTAGCGGCCCGAGGCGGAATGAGCAGTTCTTC	CASSFRASGPRRNEQFF	NA	TRBV5-6	TRBJ2-1	TRBD2
TGTGCCAGCAGCCCTGGTCTAAACAGGGGCCTTACCAGAAACACTGAAGCTTTCTTT	CASSPGLNRGLTRNTEAFF	NA	TRBV7-8	TRBJ1-1	TRBD1
TGCGCCAGCAGCCACGGACAGGGCGGGAACACTGAAGCTTTCTTT	CASSHGQGGNTEAFF	NA	TRBV5-1	TRBJ1-1	TRBD1
TGTGCCAGCAGATACACAGGGGCTAACTATGGCTACACCTTC	CASRYTGANYGYTF	NA	TRBV28	TRBJ1-2	TRBD1
TGCGCCAGCAGCTTAGTTAGCCCCGGGGAGCTGTTTTTT	CASSLVSPGELFF	NA	TRBV5-1	TRBJ2-2	NA
TGTGCCAGCAGTTACTCGAGACAGGGGGCTTCACCCCTCCACTTT	CASSYSRQGASPLHF	NA	TRBV6-5	TRBJ1-6	TRBD1
TGTGCCACCAGCAGAGTGGGCACTAATGAAAAACTGTTTTTT	CATSRVGTNEKLFF	NA	TRBV15	TRBJ1-4	NA
TGTGCCAGTGGACTAGGGGGGAGGGGCAATCAGCCCCAGCATTTT	CASGLGGRGNQPQHF	NA	TRBV19	TRBJ1-5	NA
TGCAGCGTCCTCCGAGACAGGGGCTACGAGCAGTACTTC	CSVLRDRGYEQYF	NA	TRBV29-1	TRBJ2-7	TRBD1
TGTGCCAGCAGCTTTCCGTCCGTGGGTGGGAGGGCCACCTACAATGAGCAGTTCTTC	CASSFPSVGGRATYNEQFF	NA	TRBV7-9	TRBJ2-1	TRBD2
TGCGCCAGCAGTGCGTCGTTGGACAGGCGTCTATCTGGCTACACCTTC	CASSASLDRRLSGYTF	NA	TRBV25-1	TRBJ1-2	TRBD1
TGTGCCAGCAGCAGACCTACGGAAGGGGGCCTTTATGGCTACACCTTC	CASSRPTEGGLYGYTF	NA	TRBV28	TRBJ1-2	TRBD1
TGTGCCATCTCGGGGAGTGGGGGCGAGCAGTACTTC	CAISGSGGEQYF	NA	TRBV10-3	TRBJ2-7	NA
TGTGCCAGAAGCTTGGAGGGCCCGGGGAGTTCGTACAATGAGCAGTTCTTC	CARSLEGPGSSYNEQFF	NA	TRBV5-3	TRBJ2-1	NA
TGCGCCAGCAGCACCGGACAGGGACGCGAAAAACTGTTTTTT	CASSTGQGREKLFF	NA	TRBV5-1	TRBJ1-4	TRBD1
TGTGCCACCACAAGCGGGACTAGCGGAGATGAGCAGTTCTTC	CATTSGTSGDEQFF	NA	TRBV10-3	TRBJ2-1	TRBD2
TGCGCCAGCAGCTTTGGACGGGGACTAGCGGGAGGTGAGACCCAGTACTTC	CASSFGRGLAGGETQYF	NA	TRBV5-1	TRBJ2-5	TRBD2
TGCGCCAGCAGCTCATTTACCGGGACTAGCGGCAATCACTACAATGAGCAGTTCTTC	CASSSFTGTSGNHYNEQFF	NA	TRBV5-1	TRBJ2-1	TRBD2
TGTGCCAGTAGTATAGGGACATTGAGGAACGAGCAGTACTTC	CASSIGTLRNEQYF	NA	TRBV19	TRBJ2-7	NA
TGCAGCGCCGAAGGGGGACAGGGACAAGAGACCCAGTACTTC	CSAEGGQGQETQYF	NA	TRBV29-1	TRBJ2-5	TRBD1
TGTGCCAGCAGCTTGGCACCCAGGGGTGGTTATGGCTACACCTTC	CASSLAPRGGYGYTF	NA	TRBV5-4	TRBJ1-2	NA
TGTGCCAGCAGCCCGATCAAGACAGGGAACACCGGGGAGCTGTTTTTT	CASSPIKTGNTGELFF	NA	TRBV6-6	TRBJ2-2	NA
TGTGCCAGCTCACAACAGAATCAGCCCCAGCATTTT	CASSQQNQPQHF	NA	TRBV18	TRBJ1-5	NA